The sequence of this TCR beta chain was determined in a study of cytomegalovirus exposure and HLA in healthy donors. Whole-study findings and limits: The study listed 164 cytomegalovirus-associated TCR beta chains.

CDR1 and CDR2 from the germline V gene are MNHEY and SMNVEV (reference sequence). Trimming stripped 6 bases from V and 0 bases from J, with 13 bases between. The CDR3 runs to 15 residues. Turning to this clone: The antigen remains unidentified.

Sequenced by immunoSEQ multiplex PCR; TCRdb stores in-frame clones only, minus some. This table has some 45,000 clones, about 90% appearing once. The sample consisted of PBMCs. The rearrangement links TRBV27 to TRBJ2-3, with D possibly matching TRBD1 (5 bases). This sequence was found in a man aged 18 to 35 in good health and CMV-seronegative. The CDR3 nucleotides read TGTGCCAGCAGAGAGGACACCTCTAGCACAGATACGCAGTATTTT. Protein sequence: CASREDTSSTDTQYF.